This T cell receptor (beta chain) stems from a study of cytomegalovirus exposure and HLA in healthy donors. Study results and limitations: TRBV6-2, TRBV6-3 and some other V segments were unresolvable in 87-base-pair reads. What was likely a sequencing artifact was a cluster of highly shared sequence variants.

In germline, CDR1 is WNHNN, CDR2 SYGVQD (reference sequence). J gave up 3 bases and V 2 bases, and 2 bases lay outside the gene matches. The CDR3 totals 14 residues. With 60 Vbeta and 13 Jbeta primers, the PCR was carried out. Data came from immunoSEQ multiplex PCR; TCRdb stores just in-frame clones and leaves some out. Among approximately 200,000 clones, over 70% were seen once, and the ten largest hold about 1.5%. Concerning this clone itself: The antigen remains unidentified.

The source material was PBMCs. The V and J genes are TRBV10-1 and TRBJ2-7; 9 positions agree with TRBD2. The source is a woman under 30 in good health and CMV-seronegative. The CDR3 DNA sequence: TGCGCCAGCAGTGAGGGGACTAGCATCTACGAGCAGTACTTC. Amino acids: CASSEGTSIYEQYF.